This is a list of T cell receptor beta chains from one sample in a study of T cell repertoires in cytomegalovirus infection. For these TCRs, the target antigens are not known. MiXCR, run by TCRdb on the reads, gives a single entry per CDR3 protein. The sample yields fewer than 1,000,000 distinct CDR3 sequences, less than 35% seen once. The material sequenced was cultured CD8+ T cells from PBMCs, taken from culture after CMV antigen stimulation. Receptors originate from a human donor in good health (CMV status not recorded). Some clones in this sample may be carry-over from other donors' samples. Both conserved end residues are part of each CDR3. The D gene is left open where the match is weak. Not all rows give a size; the values are once, few, many and, for expanded clones, a class.

V gene	J gene	clone size	D gene	CDR3 protein	CDR3 DNA
TRBV10-3	TRBJ2-1	few	.	CAISESYGGGPLNEQFF	TGTGCCATCAGTGAGTCGTATGGCGGGGGCCCTCTCAATGAGCAGTTCTTC
TRBV10-3	TRBJ2-2	.	TRBD2	CAIRTWSSGGASNTGELFF	TGTGCCATCAGGACATGGTCCAGCGGGGGGGCCTCGAACACCGGGGAGCTGTTTTTT
TRBV5-5	TRBJ1-1	.	TRBD1	CASSQGTANIPTKAFF	TGTGCCAGCAGCCAAGGGACAGCTAACATTCCCACTAAAGCTTTCTTT
TRBV7-8	TRBJ2-1	many	TRBD2	CASSLSEAGGPGYEQFF	TGTGCCAGCAGCTTAAGTGAAGCGGGGGGGCCTGGTTATGAGCAGTTCTTC
TRBV7-6	TRBJ2-7	.	.	CASSIGDTSYEQYF	TGTGCCAGCAGCATCGGGGACACCTCCTACGAGCAGTACTTC
TRBV20-1	TRBJ1-1	.	.	CSGGPMNTEAFF	TGCAGTGGAGGGCCGATGAACACTGAAGCTTTCTTT
TRBV4-3	TRBJ2-3	.	TRBD2	CASSQDPSGGTDTQYF	TGCGCCAGCAGCCAAGATCCTAGCGGGGGGACAGATACGCAGTATTTT
TRBV4-3	TRBJ1-2	.	.	CASSQPGTTNYGYTF	TGCGCCAGCAGCCAACCCGGGACAACCAACTATGGCTACACCTTC
TRBV6-8	TRBJ2-7	.	.	CASSSSIFAGSYEQYF	TGTGCCAGCAGTTCATCCATCTTTGCCGGATCCTACGAGCAGTACTTC
TRBV7-9	TRBJ2-3	.	TRBD1	CASIQSEGQGTDTQYF	TGTGCCAGCATCCAATCAGAGGGACAGGGCACAGATACGCAGTATTTT
TRBV28	TRBJ1-5	.	TRBD1	CASSSGGTDRIYSNQPQHF	TGTGCCAGCAGTTCTGGGGGGACAGATCGAATTTATAGCAATCAGCCCCAGCATTTT
TRBV6-6	TRBJ1-6	.	TRBD1	CASSPIGTGGISYNSPLHF	TGTGCCAGCAGTCCCATTGGGACAGGGGGGATCTCCTATAATTCACCCCTCCACTTT
TRBV7-2	TRBJ2-7	many	.	CASSFQSYEQYF	TGTGCCAGCAGCTTCCAAAGCTACGAGCAGTACTTC
TRBV7-6	TRBJ1-1	many	.	CASSSTGEAFF	TGTGCCAGCAGCTCTACAGGGGAAGCTTTCTTT
TRBV19	TRBJ2-1	few	.	CASSILPSNEQFF	TGTGCCAGTAGTATCCTTCCAAGCAATGAGCAGTTCTTC
TRBV20-1	TRBJ2-7	.	.	CSAPTLGGMGYEQYF	TGCAGTGCTCCTACCCTTGGCGGGATGGGCTACGAGCAGTACTTC
TRBV7-9	TRBJ1-4	many	TRBD1	CASSLSQGLNEKLFF	TGTGCCAGCAGCTTATCACAGGGGCTGAATGAAAAACTGTTTTTT
TRBV28	TRBJ2-7	few	TRBD2	CASSQTPLAGRSSYEQYF	TGTGCCAGCAGCCAAACCCCTCTAGCGGGGAGAAGCTCCTACGAGCAGTACTTC